A single sample gave rise to the 27 T cell receptor beta chains below, sequenced in a study of vaccination and CD4 T cells after COVID-19. Treatment here: approximately 9-day PBMC culture with coronavirus spike peptide pools or control peptides (ViraFEST assay). These receptors have no identified antigens. The Oncomine TCR Beta short-read assay was applied to DNA of cultured CD4+ T cells. From the PCR reads, TCRdb called clonotypes with MiXCR, one entry per CDR3 protein. Of 3,500 to 4,500 distinct CDR3 sequences listed, 20% to 25% were seen once; the top ten hold around 20%. Sequences were obtained from CD4+ T cells from blood, cultured in vitro. Every receptor here comes from a human donor who had recovered from COVID-19.

The chain joins TRBV6-1 to TRBJ1-5; weak D call: TRBD1 (5 bases). Germline V gene sequence: CDR1 MNHNS, CDR2 SASEGT. Trimming removed 6 bases from V and 7 bases from J, with 16 bases in between. This CDR3 is 14 amino acids long. Here the CDR3 reads CASSTEVGVQPQHF. In nucleotides, the CDR3 is TGTGCCAGCAGCACGGAGGTAGGGGTACAGCCCCAGCATTTT.

This chain links TRBV20-1 with TRBJ2-1; TRBD2 aligns across 13 bases. Per germline, CDR1 DFQATT and CDR2 SNEGSKA (reference sequence). Losses at the gene ends were 1 base for V and 4 bases for J; bases not matched to a gene: 1. This CDR3 is built from 15 residues. The CDR3 bases are TGCAGTGCTAGAGTACTAGCGGGGGGGTACAATGAGCAGTTCTTC. Its protein is CSARVLAGGYNEQFF.

The V call is TRBV10-3, the J call TRBJ2-3; unclear D gene. The CDR3 length is 13 residues. Germline CDR1 is ENHRY and CDR2 is SYGVKD. V gave up 0 bases and J gave up 4 bases, with 5 bases separating them. CDR3 region: CAISESNSDTQYF. CDR3 nucleotide sequence: TGTGCCATCAGTGAGTCGAACTCAGATACGCAGTATTTT.

This clonotype was observed a handful of times. The V and J genes are TRBV5-4 and TRBJ1-2, with 9 bases aligning to TRBD1. Losses at the gene ends were 5 bases for V and 5 bases for J; bases not matched to a gene: 7. The CDR3 spans 14 residues. Germline CDR1 SGHNT, CDR2 YYREEE (reference sequence). CDR3 coding DNA: TGTGCCAGCAGACATGGGGACAGGGCGTATGGCTACACCTTC. This codes for CASRHGDRAYGYTF.

The rearrangement uses TRBV6-5 and TRBJ2-1; D is possibly TRBD2 (5 bases). The CDR3 is 14 residues long. V was trimmed by 2 bases and J by 2 bases, leaving 7 bases between them. Germline-derived CDR1 and CDR2 are MNHEY and SVGAGI. The CDR3 loop reads CASSYGLTYNEQFF. CDR3 nucleotide sequence: TGTGCCAGCAGTTACGGACTCACCTACAATGAGCAGTTCTTC.

By share, this clonotype counts as medium-sized. This chain links TRBV30 with TRBJ1-2; maybe TRBD1 (6 bases). Trimming left V 0 bases short and J 7 bases short, with 18 bases between. Germline CDR1 is GTSNPN and CDR2 is SVGIG (reference sequence). The CDR3 runs to 15 residues. This CDR3 is CAWSVPTGQGGGYTF. The CDR3 region has the DNA TGTGCCTGGAGTGTACCAACAGGGCAGGGCGGTGGCTACACCTTC.

The chain carries TRBV6-1 and TRBJ1-3; tentatively, D is TRBD1 (6 bases). The CDR3 loop spans 15 amino acids. Trimming removed 9 bases from V and 0 bases from J, with 15 bases in between. Looked up from germline, CDR1 is MNHNS and CDR2 is SASEGT. In nucleotides, the CDR3 is TGTGCCAGTGCTCGGGGGCCAAGCTCTGGAAACACCATATATTTT. It yields the protein CASARGPSSGNTIYF.

The chain couples TRBV30 to TRBJ1-2, with D perhaps matching TRBD1 (5 bases). The V end lost 1 base, the J end lost 3 bases, and 9 bases lay between the germline ends. Germline V CDR1 and CDR2: GTSNPN, SVGIG (reference sequence). This CDR3 spans 13 amino acids. CDR3 coding DNA: TGTGCCTGGAGTGGCAGGGCGGACTATGGCTACACCTTC. It yields the protein CAWSGRADYGYTF.

CDR3 sequence reads: CAWRPSRWGDTNLTDTQYF. CDR3 bases: TGTGCCTGGAGGCCCTCTCGCTGGGGAGACACCAACCTCACAGATACGCAGTATTTT. The chain couples TRBV30 to TRBJ2-3; tentatively, D is TRBD2 (5 bases). This CDR3 region has 19 residues. The V end lost 3 bases, the J end lost 2 bases, and 27 bases lay between the germline ends. Germline V gene data show CDR1 as GTSNPN and CDR2 as SVGIG (reference sequence). The full variable domain, its missing parts supplied by reference TRBV30 and TRBJ2-3, is SQTIHQWPATLVQPVGSPLSLECTVEGTSNPNLYWYRQAAGRGLQLLFYSVGIGQISSEVPQNLSASRPQDRQFILSSKKLLLSDSGFYLCAWRPSRWGDTNLTDTQYFGPGTRLTVL.

This clonotype has more than one count but fewer than ten. The chain joins TRBV10-2 to TRBJ2-1; 7 bases align to TRBD2. Germline V gives CDR1 WSHSY, CDR2 SAAADI. The CDR3 loop spans 11 amino acids. V lost 8 bases and J lost 10; bases outside the gene matches: 5. CDR3 residues: CASQLAVEQFF. In nucleotides, the CDR3 is TGCGCCAGCCAGCTAGCGGTCGAGCAGTTCTTC.

In DNA, the CDR3 is TGTGCCAGCAGCCCAGGATCCTACGAGCAGTACTTC. Translated, it gives CASSPGSYEQYF. The chain links TRBV7-2 to TRBJ2-7, with D unclear. The CDR3 has 12 residues. CDR1 SGHTA and CDR2 FQGNSA come from the germline V gene. The V and J ends lost 5 bases and 1 base respectively, with 6 bases between them.

The V and J genes are TRBV2 and TRBJ2-5; 7 bases match TRBD1. Trimming at V came to 7 bases and at J to 4 bases, leaving 9 bases not matched to a gene. CDR1 SNHLY and CDR2 FYNNEI come from the germline V gene. The CDR3 extends over 14 amino acids. This chain's CDR3 is CASMGTGAGETQYF. Here the CDR3 DNA reads TGTGCCAGCATGGGAACAGGGGCGGGAGAGACCCAGTACTTC.

DNA for the CDR3: TGTGCCAGCAGGGGGACAGGGCGGGATGAGCAGTTCTTC. Protein sequence: CASRGTGRDEQFF. The rearrangement uses TRBV6-1 and TRBJ2-1; 9 bases line up with TRBD1. The germline V gene has CDR1 MNHNS and CDR2 SASEGT. The CDR3 extends over 13 amino acids. The J segment lost 8 bases and the V segment lost 6 bases, leaving 5 bases of the junction unmatched.

This chain connects TRBV12-3 or TRBV12-4 to TRBJ2-1; 8 nucleotides match TRBD1. J was trimmed by 8 bases and V by 3 bases; bases with no gene match: 9. This CDR3 comprises 15 residues. The CDR3 spells CASSFSLDRADEQFF. The CDR3 coding sequence is TGTGCCAGCAGTTTTAGCCTGGACAGGGCTGATGAGCAGTTCTTC.

There are a few counts of this clonotype. The chain couples TRBV12-3 or TRBV12-4 to TRBJ2-7; weak D call: TRBD1 (5 bases). This CDR3 is built from 13 residues. Trimming stripped 8 bases from V and 4 bases from J, with 15 bases between. The CDR3 sequence is CASGASPVYEQYF. CDR3 DNA: TGTGCCAGCGGGGCCTCCCCAGTTTACGAGCAGTACTTC.

The V and J genes are TRBV5-1 and TRBJ1-1; D is possibly TRBD1 (5 bases). The CDR3 covers 14 residues. V lost 4 bases to trimming and J lost 4 bases, with 14 bases between them. The germline gives CDR1 SGHRS, CDR2 YFSETQ. This CDR3 reads CASSPPGTITEAFF. The DNA of the CDR3 is TGCGCCAGCAGCCCCCCCGGGACTATCACTGAAGCTTTCTTT.

Sample share makes this clonotype medium-sized. The rearrangement joins TRBV4-1 to TRBJ1-1; D is possibly TRBD1 (5 bases). Per germline, CDR1 MGHRA and CDR2 YSYEKL. Trimming pared 2 bases from V and 6 bases from J, leaving 16 bases between. The CDR3 is 15 residues long. The DNA for the CDR3 is TGCGCCAGCAGCCAATCCCAGTACTTGGGGGCTGAAGCTTTCTTT. This gives the protein CASSQSQYLGAEAFF.

This clonotype has only a few counts. Sequence at one end of the junction differs from germline and may be a read error. This chain uses TRBV2 with TRBJ2-7, with D hard to call. CDR1 and CDR2 from the germline V gene are SNHLY and FYNNEI. The CDR3 extends over 11 amino acids. The CDR3 region has the DNA TGTGCCAGCAGCGAAGCAAGGGAGCAGTACTTC. This translates into CASSEAREQYF.

Concerning this clonotype: This may be a read error, as it is one base from a much larger clone. V is TRBV7-9 and J is TRBJ2-2; D not resolved. Germline CDR1 reads SEHNR; CDR2 reads FQNEAQ (reference sequence). The CDR3 extends over 14 amino acids. V gave up 0 bases and J gave up 5 bases, with 7 bases separating them. The CDR3 reads CASSLAPGTGELFF. CDR3 DNA: TGTGCCAGCAGCTTAGCGCCTGGGACCGGGGAGCTGTTTTTT.

Here the CDR3 DNA reads TGTGCCACATTCCAACAGGGGGACACTGAAGCTTTCTTT. It encodes CATFQQGDTEAFF. This sequence joins TRBV10-3 and TRBJ1-1; 8 bases line up with TRBD1. The trim removed 10 bases at V and 3 bases at J, leaving 7 bases unmatched. The CDR3 length is 13 residues. The germline V gene has CDR1 ENHRY and CDR2 SYGVKD.

The gene calls are TRBV9 and TRBJ1-6; the D is unclear. The CDR3 sequence is 17 residues long. V was trimmed by 0 bases and J by 0 bases, leaving 10 bases between them. Germline loops: CDR1 SGDLS, CDR2 YYNGEE. CDR3 in amino acids: CASSVDALSSYNSPLHF. In DNA form, the CDR3 reads TGTGCCAGCAGCGTAGATGCCTTGAGCTCCTATAATTCACCCCTCCACTTT.

The V call is TRBV30, the J call TRBJ2-3; perhaps TRBD2 as D (7 bases). This CDR3 contains 15 residues. V was shortened by 5 bases and J by 1 base, with 16 bases between the two germline ends. CDR1 GTSNPN and CDR2 SVGIG come from the germline V gene (reference sequence). In DNA form, the CDR3 reads TGTGCCTGGGGGGGGGCTAGCGGAGGCACAGATACGCAGTATTTT. It codes for CAWGGASGGTDTQYF.

This chain links TRBV3-1 with TRBJ2-3; TRBD2 matches at 10 bases. Germline assignment: CDR1 LGHDT and CDR2 YNNKEL (reference sequence). With V trimmed by 4 bases and J by 3 bases, 7 bases remained unmatched. The CDR3 loop spans 16 amino acids. The CDR3: CASSRKRGGFTDTQYF. CDR3 coding DNA: TGTGCCAGCAGCCGGAAGCGGGGGGGTTTTACAGATACGCAGTATTTT.

The chain employs TRBV6-1 and TRBJ2-3; tentatively, D is TRBD1 (5 bases). This CDR3 region has 13 residues. Germline CDR1 reads MNHNS; CDR2 reads SASEGT. The V gene lost 8 bases and the J gene lost 4 bases, with 13 bases spanning the gap. The CDR3 sequence is CASSLARADTQYF. The DNA for the CDR3 is TGTGCCAGCTCTCTGGCCAGGGCAGATACGCAGTATTTT.

The chain links TRBV7-9 to TRBJ1-2; D unresolved. This CDR3 comprises 17 residues. Per germline, CDR1 SEHNR and CDR2 FQNEAQ (reference sequence). Trimming stripped 2 bases from V and 6 bases from J, with 22 bases between. The DNA for the CDR3 is TGTGCCAGCAGCTTAAATCTGGACTTAAAAGGGATCCATGGCTACACCTTC. Translating it yields CASSLNLDLKGIHGYTF. The full variable domain, its missing parts supplied by reference TRBV7-9 and TRBJ1-2, is DTGVSQNPRHKITKRGQNVTFRCDPISEHNRLYWYRQTLGQGPEFLTYFQNEAQLEKSRLLSDRFSAERPKGSFSTLEIQRTEQGDSAMYLCASSLNLDLKGIHGYTFGSGTRLTVV.

By share, this clonotype counts as medium-sized (0.01 to 0.1%). This chain connects TRBV7-9 to TRBJ2-3; perhaps TRBD2 as D (5 bases). The V and J ends lost 3 bases and 6 bases respectively, with 7 bases between them. The CDR3 covers 12 residues. Germline loops: CDR1 SEHNR, CDR2 FQNEAQ (reference sequence). DNA of the CDR3: TGTGCCAGCAGCTTGGTAGCGGATACGCAGTATTTT. This translates into CASSLVADTQYF.

The table lists this clonotype with a few counts. This chain links TRBV6-1 with TRBJ1-1; the match to TRBD1 covers 12 bases. The germline V gene has CDR1 MNHNS and CDR2 SASEGT. This CDR3 has 14 amino acids. The V segment lost 6 bases and the J segment 4 bases; nucleotides outside the gene matches: 3. CDR3 in amino acids: CASRGTGGGTEAFF. The CDR3 DNA sequence: TGTGCCAGCAGGGGGACAGGGGGCGGCACTGAAGCTTTCTTT.